A selection of T cell receptor beta chains follows, all from one sample in a study of cytomegalovirus exposure and HLA in healthy donors. The table came from immunoSEQ multiplex PCR; TCRdb's copy has only in-frame clones and leaves some out. The sample holds around 170,000 clones, more than 80% seen once. Sequencing was performed on PBMCs. The receptors come from a woman aged 45 to 65 in good health and CMV-seropositive. Each CDR3 is given without its conserved first and last residue. Fields, in order: V gene, J gene, CDR3 protein.

V gene: TRBV18
J gene: TRBJ2-5
CDR3 protein: ASSLSTGNVETQY

V gene: TRBV6-6
J gene: TRBJ2-7
CDR3 protein: ASSSPGQALSYEQY

V gene: TRBV18
J gene: TRBJ1-2
CDR3 protein: ASPPDRGGGYT

V gene: TRBV5-4
J gene: TRBJ2-1
CDR3 protein: ASSLERGNVNEQF

V gene: TRBV28
J gene: TRBJ1-6
CDR3 protein: AITQGSSYNSPLH

V gene: TRBV9
J gene: TRBJ2-1
CDR3 protein: ASSARDSDYNEQF

V gene: TRBV29-1
J gene: TRBJ2-5
CDR3 protein: SVTLSGFQY

V gene: TRBV7-2
J gene: TRBJ2-7
CDR3 protein: ASSFSGGVGEQY

V gene: TRBV4-3
J gene: TRBJ1-1
CDR3 protein: ASGPGDGQGYTEAF

V gene: TRBV19
J gene: TRBJ1-4
CDR3 protein: ASSDETGEKLF

V gene: TRBV4-1
J gene: TRBJ1-2
CDR3 protein: ASSQQVPGFFMYGYT

V gene: TRBV7-2
J gene: TRBJ2-1
CDR3 protein: ASSPDRWDYNEQF

V gene: TRBV27
J gene: TRBJ1-5
CDR3 protein: ASRTGGASGQPQH

V gene: TRBV15
J gene: TRBJ2-7
CDR3 protein: ATSRDVSDEQY

V gene: TRBV9
J gene: TRBJ2-1
CDR3 protein: ASSVTSGRNNEQF

V gene: TRBV7-9
J gene: TRBJ2-1
CDR3 protein: ASSYWDREGNEQF

V gene: TRBV4-2
J gene: TRBJ1-1
CDR3 protein: ASSQVEQGANTEAF

V gene: TRBV7-2
J gene: TRBJ2-7
CDR3 protein: ASSRPGQGFGYEQY